This T cell receptor (beta chain) originates from a study of blood T cell repertoires in COVID-19. Background on the study: The cDNA or gDNA used as material had been derived from T cells, B-cell-depleted T cells, or PBMCs.

Assay: immunoSEQ multiplex PCR; the TCRdb copy retains only in-frame clones and omits some. The repertoire holds around 100,000 clones, with roughly nine tenths as singletons. V shed 4 bases, J shed 6 bases, and the junction held 6 bases outside the gene matches. Germline V CDR1 and CDR2: GTSNPN, SVGIG (reference sequence). CDR3 length: 14 residues. The genes are TRBV30 and TRBJ2-2, with 9 bases matching TRBD1. The clonotype was recovered from a middle-aged man with acute or convalescent COVID-19. Input material: peripheral blood. The DNA for the CDR3 is TGTGCCTGGAAGGGACAGGGAGTTTCCGGGGAGCTGTTTTTT. Protein product: CAWKGQGVSGELFF. The whole variable domain, remainder taken from reference TRBV30 and TRBJ2-2, is SQTIHQWPATLVQPVGSPLSLECTVEGTSNPNLYWYRQAAGRGLQLLFYSVGIGQISSEVPQNLSASRPQDRQFILSSKKLLLSDSGFYLCAWKGQGVSGELFFGEGSRLTVL.